This passage covers 13 T cell receptor beta chains from one sample sequenced in a study of T cell repertoires in cytomegalovirus infection. TCRdb analysed the reads with MiXCR anew, one entry per CDR3 protein. This table has around 100,000 distinct CDR3 sequences, under 45% appearing once. What these receptors recognize is not known. This sample comprised CD8+ T cells from cultured PBMCs, obtained from culture after CMV antigen stimulation. These receptors were obtained from a human donor in good health (CMV status not recorded). Some clones in this sample may be carry-over from other donors' samples.

Turning to this clonotype: One end of the junction does not line up with germline, which may come from a read error. The chain uses TRBV27 and TRBJ2-7; 7 bases are a match to TRBD1. The CDR3 consists of 14 residues. CDR1 and CDR2 (germline): MNHEY, SMNVEV (reference sequence). CDR3 sequence reads: CAGSLLGGFHEQYF. The CDR3 bases are TGTGCCGGCAGTTTATTAGGGGGCTTTCACGAGCAGTACTTC.

This clonotype was seen a few times. The chain employs TRBV9 and TRBJ1-4; tentatively, D is TRBD1 (5 bases). This CDR3 has 16 amino acids. Germline-derived CDR1 and CDR2 are SGDLS and YYNGEE. V lost 3 bases, J lost 7 bases, and 19 bases lay in between. Here the CDR3 reads CASSGGTGGDGEKLFF. The CDR3 DNA is TGTGCCAGCAGCGGAGGGACTGGCGGTGATGGTGAAAAACTGTTTTTT.

The sample holds a few counts of this clonotype. The genes are TRBV11-2 and TRBJ2-1; weak D call: TRBD2 (7 bases). The germline V and J ends were trimmed by 1 base and 10 bases, with 14 bases remaining between them. The CDR3 has 14 residues. Germline V gene lookup returns CDR1 SGHAT and CDR2 FQNNGV. For the CDR3, the DNA is TGTGCCAGCAGCTTAGTCGGGGGGCCTGGCGAGCAGTTCTTC. Translation: CASSLVGGPGEQFF.

In its sample, this clonotype was seen a few times. The rearrangement links TRBV4-1 to TRBJ1-5; TRBD1 is a possible D gene (5 bases). The CDR3 consists of 15 residues. Trimming took 1 base from V and 1 from J, leaving 8 bases between them. Germline V gives CDR1 MGHRA, CDR2 YSYEKL. CDR3 nucleotide sequence: TGCGCCAGCAGCCAAGCCGGGGCCAGCAATCAGCCCCAGCATTTT. Protein product: CASSQAGASNQPQHF.

This clonotype was detected many times. The chain links TRBV18 to TRBJ1-1; D call uncertain. This CDR3 has 16 amino acids. CDR1 KGHSH and CDR2 LQKENI come from the germline V gene. Trimming shortened V by 0 bases and J by 0 bases, and 11 bases separated the two germline ends. CDR3 DNA: TGTGCCAGCTCACCACCGCTCCAGAGAATGAACACTGAAGCTTTCTTT. Translating it yields CASSPPLQRMNTEAFF.

The rearrangement uses TRBV15 and TRBJ2-2, with TRBD2 as a possible D gene (7 bases). The germline CDR1 and CDR2 sequences are LNHNV and YYDKDF (reference sequence). The CDR3 totals 17 residues. V was shortened by 3 bases and J by 1 base, with 15 bases between the two germline ends. The CDR3 DNA reads TGTGCCACCAGCAGTCCTTACAGGGAGGGGAACACCGGGGAGCTGTTTTTT. Residues: CATSSPYREGNTGELFF.

This clonotype was seen ten or more times. The V gene is TRBV24-1, the J gene TRBJ2-3; D unresolved. Germline V CDR1 and CDR2: KGHDR, SFDVKD. The germline V and J ends were trimmed by 4 bases and 2 bases, with 9 bases remaining between them. The CDR3 is made up of 14 amino acids. This chain's CDR3 is CATSEKYNTDTQYF. CDR3 in DNA: TGTGCCACCAGTGAGAAGTACAACACAGATACGCAGTATTTT.

This chain connects TRBV5-4 to TRBJ2-6, with no clear D. Trimming took off 6 bases at V and 4 bases at J, with 8 bases between the two ends. Germline loops: CDR1 SGHNT, CDR2 YYREEE (reference sequence). The CDR3 is 13 residues long. The CDR3 region has the DNA TGTGCCAGCACCTCGTGGGGGGCCAACGTCCTGACTTTC. Translated: CASTSWGANVLTF.

This clonotype was seen ten or more times. The rearrangement links TRBV12-3 or TRBV12-4 to TRBJ2-3; weak D call: TRBD2 (6 bases). The CDR3 totals 15 residues. V lost 6 bases and J lost 3, with 16 bases in between. CDR3 in DNA: TGTGCCAGCAGGACGGGGGACGATGGGACAGATACGCAGTATTTT. It yields the protein CASRTGDDGTDTQYF.

The chain has TRBV28 and TRBJ1-2; tentatively, D is TRBD1 (5 bases). The ends were cut back, 2 bases at V and 7 bases at J, with 14 bases in the middle. The CDR3 consists of 14 residues. Germline CDR1 reads MDHEN; CDR2 reads SYDVKM. In DNA form, the CDR3 reads TGTGCCAGCAGTTTACAATGGGGCCGAGGTGGCTACACCTTC. This encodes CASSLQWGRGGYTF.

The chain recombines TRBV12-3 or TRBV12-4 with TRBJ2-6; D is undetermined. V was clipped by 5 bases and J by 0 bases, with 8 bases between them. The CDR3 length is 15 residues. The CDR3 bases are TGTGCCAGCAGTCCGTGGAGCTCTGGGGCCAACGTCCTGACTTTC. This gives the protein CASSPWSSGANVLTF.

The V call is TRBV6-6, the J call TRBJ1-1; D unclear. The CDR3 is made up of 16 amino acids. Germline V CDR1 and CDR2: MNHNY, SVGAGI (reference sequence). The V end lost 4 bases, the J end lost 2 bases, and 17 bases lay between the germline ends. The CDR3 nucleotides read TGTGCCAGCAGTTTCCCTGCTGCACCAGCCAACACTGAAGCTTTCTTT. Translating it yields CASSFPAAPANTEAFF.

This clonotype appeared a few times. This sequence joins TRBV5-4 and TRBJ1-1; D might be TRBD1 (5 bases). V gave up 1 base and J gave up 3 bases, with 13 bases separating them. The CDR3 extends over 15 amino acids. CDR1 is SGHNT and CDR2 is YYREEE in the germline V gene (reference sequence). CDR3 bases: TGTGCCAGCAGCTTGTATGCGGACATATACACTGAAGCTTTCTTT. Its protein is CASSLYADIYTEAFF.